This T cell receptor beta chain was recovered during a study of OX40 agonist ivuxolimab in advanced cancers. Looking at the study overall: Dose-escalation patients' cancers were hepatocellular carcinoma, melanoma, renal cell or head and neck cancer.

Comment on this clone: Antigen specificity is unknown.

Findings and limits, study-wide: Circulating CD4+ and CD8+ T cells showed clonal expansion by week 6 at 0.1 to 3.0 mg/kg. Expanded clones tended on average to be more numerous among CD8+ T cells than CD4+.

The CDR3 sequence is 13 residues long. The germline CDR1 and CDR2 sequences are SGHRS and YFSETQ. V shed 1 base and J shed 4 bases, with 9 bases lying between them. The table came from immunoSEQ multiplex PCR; TCRdb's copy has only in-frame clones and leaves some out. The sample shows some 73,000 clones, about 85% of them seen only once. This clonotype was obtained from an adult with an advanced solid tumor such as melanoma, head and neck, liver or kidney cancer. The source material was CD4+ or CD8+ T cells sorted from blood, sampled in a trial of the OX40 agonist ivuxolimab. V gene TRBV5-1 combines with J gene TRBJ2-7; D unresolved. CDR3 loop: CASSLPGPYEQYF. The CDR3 DNA reads as TGCGCCAGCAGCTTGCCTGGGCCGTACGAGCAGTACTTC. The variable domain in full, with the rest retrieved from reference TRBV5-1 and TRBJ2-7, is KAGVTQTPRYLIKTRGQQVTLSCSPISGHRSVSWYQQTPGQGLQFLFEYFSETQRNKGNFPGRFSGRQFSNSRSEMNVSTLELGDSALYLCASSLPGPYEQYFGPGTRLTVT.